The next 24 T cell receptor beta chains were all read from a single sample in a study of T cells after yellow fever vaccination. TCRdb independently ran MiXCR on the 5' RACE reads; one entry per CDR3 protein. The sample carries roughly 520,000 distinct CDR3 sequences, 21% recorded once. Sequencing was performed on PBMCs, taken less than 25 days after the first yellow fever vaccination. The source is a man between 18 and 35 years old who received the YFV17D yellow fever vaccine.

The V gene is TRBV29-1, the J gene TRBJ2-2, with D perhaps matching TRBD1 (5 bases). Germline V CDR1 and CDR2: SQVTM, ANQGSEA. CDR3 size: 13 residues. V lost 1 base, J lost 7 bases, and 10 bases lay in between. The CDR3 DNA sequence: TGCAGCGTTGAAGGGGATCAGGGCGGGGAGCTGTTTTTT. Translation gives CSVEGDQGGELFF.

The chain recombines TRBV6-5 with TRBJ2-1, with 14 bases matching TRBD2. Germline CDR1 and CDR2: MNHEY and SVGAGI. The V segment lost 0 bases and the J segment 10 bases; nucleotides outside the gene matches: 8. The CDR3 runs 17 residues. The CDR3 DNA reads TGTGCCAGCAGTTACTCGGGGACTAGCGGGGGTTGGGGAGAGCAGTTCTTC. It codes for CASSYSGTSGGWGEQFF.

The V and J genes are TRBV29-1 and TRBJ2-5; 10 nucleotides match TRBD1. After removal of 4 bases from V and 10 bases from J, the junction contained 12 bases not matched to a gene. This CDR3 comprises 14 residues. The germline gives CDR1 SQVTM, CDR2 ANQGSEA. DNA of the CDR3: TGCAGCGTTGGAAGACAGGGGGCGCCCCCTTTCCAGTACTTC. Protein sequence: CSVGRQGAPPFQYF.

This clonotype has more than one count but fewer than ten. The chain recombines TRBV12-3 or TRBV12-4 with TRBJ2-7, with no clear D. The V and J ends lost 5 bases and 3 bases respectively, with 8 bases between them. This CDR3 comprises 12 residues. CDR3 DNA sequence: TGTGCCAGCAGTAAGACTTACTACGAGCAGTACGTC. This gives the protein CASSKTYYEQYV.

This clonotype appeared many times. The V call is TRBV5-1, the J call TRBJ2-7, with 9 bases fitting TRBD1. Germline lookup yields CDR1 SGHRS and CDR2 YFSETQ. The CDR3 extends over 16 amino acids. The junction had 9 bases not matched to a gene; V was cut back by 2 bases and J by 3 bases. This CDR3 reads CASSFEQGAVIYEQYF. The CDR3 nucleotides read TGCGCCAGCAGCTTCGAACAGGGGGCAGTTATCTACGAGCAGTACTTC.

The chain recombines TRBV6-2 or TRBV6-3 with TRBJ2-2; D is unclear. V lost 11 bases and J lost 0, with 10 bases in between. This CDR3 contains 13 residues. Looked up from germline, CDR1 is MNHEY and CDR2 is SVGEGT. The CDR3 bases are TGTGCCGTACGGGCCGCGAACACCGGGGAGCTGTTTTTT. This translates into CAVRAANTGELFF.

In this sample, this clonotype turned up many times. The V and J genes are TRBV5-6 and TRBJ2-1; maybe TRBD1 (7 bases). Looked up from germline, CDR1 is SGHDT and CDR2 is YYEEEE. V was cut by 2 bases and J by 5 bases, with 14 bases left in between. This CDR3 region has 15 residues. The CDR3 spells CASSFLTGRNNEQFF. For the CDR3, the DNA is TGTGCCAGCAGCTTTTTGACAGGGAGGAACAATGAGCAGTTCTTC.

J is TRBJ2-2 and V is TRBV12-3 or TRBV12-4, with TRBD1 as a possible D gene (5 bases). Trimming removed 6 bases at V and 2 bases at J, with 13 bases between. The CDR3 covers 15 residues. The CDR3 is CASSYTTVNTGELFF. Here the CDR3 DNA reads TGTGCCAGCAGCTATACGACAGTAAACACCGGGGAGCTGTTTTTT.

This clonotype has more than one count but fewer than ten. The chain recombines TRBV6-1 with TRBJ2-1, with 7 bases matching TRBD1. CDR1 and CDR2 from the germline V gene are MNHNS and SASEGT. This CDR3 contains 13 residues. V trimming: 6 bases; J trimming: 6 bases; junction bases outside the gene matches: 5. The CDR3 spells CASSKGALNEQFF. Written as DNA, the CDR3 is TGTGCCAGCAGCAAGGGGGCCCTCAATGAGCAGTTCTTC.

This clonotype has more than one count but fewer than ten. The chain employs TRBV19 and TRBJ2-3; the match to TRBD2 covers 8 bases. The CDR3 is 16 amino acids. V lost 6 bases, J lost 1 base, and 9 bases stayed unmatched. Looked up from germline, CDR1 is LNHDA and CDR2 is SQIVND (reference sequence). The CDR3 sequence is CASSPGVSGGTDTQYF. In nucleotides, the CDR3 is TGTGCCAGTAGCCCTGGGGTTAGCGGGGGCACAGATACGCAGTATTTT. The variable domain in full, with the rest retrieved from reference TRBV19 and TRBJ2-3, is DGGITQSPKYLFRKEGQNVTLSCEQNLNHDAMYWYRQDPGQGLRLIYYSQIVNDFQKGDIAEGYSVSREKKESFPLTVTSAQKNPTAFYLCASSPGVSGGTDTQYFGPGTRLTVL.

This clonotype was picked up a small number of times. The genes are TRBV27 and TRBJ2-2; D is ambiguous. CDR1 is MNHEY and CDR2 is SMNVEV in the germline V gene (reference sequence). Trimming stripped 5 bases from V and 1 base from J, with 11 bases between. CDR3 length: 15 residues. The CDR3 is CASSTLRGNTGELFF. CDR3 nucleotide sequence: TGTGCCAGCAGTACCCTCCGCGGGAACACCGGGGAGCTGTTTTTT.

This clonotype occurred a few times. This chain joins TRBV27 and TRBJ1-6, with D uncertain. V shed 6 bases and J shed 9 bases, with 15 bases lying between them. CDR1 and CDR2 (germline): MNHEY, SMNVEV (reference sequence). There are 14 residues in the CDR3. DNA of the CDR3: TGTGCCAGCAGGCCCACCCAGATTCGTTCACCCCTCCACTTT. Protein product: CASRPTQIRSPLHF.

The rearrangement links TRBV4-1 to TRBJ2-2, with unresolved D. This CDR3 spans 16 amino acids. The germline V and J ends were trimmed by 0 bases and 4 bases, with 12 bases remaining between them. In germline, CDR1 is MGHRA, CDR2 YSYEKL. CDR3 sequence: CASSQDSLVFTGELFF. CDR3 DNA: TGCGCCAGCAGCCAAGATAGCCTAGTTTTCACCGGGGAGCTGTTTTTT.

The rearrangement joins TRBV5-4 to TRBJ2-3, with D unclear. Between the trimmed V and J ends, which lost 0 bases and 8 bases, there was a span of 13 bases. Looked up from germline, CDR1 is SGHNT and CDR2 is YYREEE (reference sequence). The CDR3 length is 14 residues. This chain's CDR3 is CASSLAVDSGTQYF. CDR3 nucleotides: TGTGCCAGCAGCTTGGCGGTCGATTCGGGTACGCAGTATTTT.

V and J are TRBV7-8 and TRBJ1-5; D is perhaps TRBD1 (5 bases). Germline CDR1 is SGHVS and CDR2 is FQNEAQ. This CDR3 comprises 15 residues. V lost 4 bases and J 8 bases, leaving 18 bases between the germline ends. The CDR3 nucleotides read TGTGCCAGCAGCTCTTTAGGCCAGGGAATCAAGCCCCAGCATTTT. Its translation is CASSSLGQGIKPQHF.

The V call is TRBV15, the J call TRBJ2-3; D gene unclear. Trimming took off 1 base at V and 0 bases at J, with 8 bases between the two ends. Germline-derived CDR1 and CDR2 are LNHNV and YYDKDF (reference sequence). This CDR3 is built from 15 residues. This chain's CDR3 is CATSRVRLSTDTQYF. CDR3 DNA: TGTGCCACCAGCAGAGTTCGGCTTAGCACAGATACGCAGTATTTT.

This clonotype showed up just a few times. V usage is TRBV6-2 or TRBV6-3 and J usage is TRBJ2-2; D ambiguous. Trimming shortened V by 4 bases and J by 5 bases, and 11 bases separated the two germline ends. This CDR3 is built from 14 residues. CDR1 and CDR2 from the germline V gene are MNHEY and SVGEGT. The CDR3 DNA sequence: TGTGCCAGCAGTTCCCGATTTTTGACCGGGGAGCTGTTTTTT. Protein product: CASSSRFLTGELFF.

In its sample, this clonotype was seen a few times. The chain is built from TRBV9 and TRBJ1-6; 9 bases agree with TRBD1. Germline V CDR1 and CDR2: SGDLS, YYNGEE. This CDR3 comprises 19 residues. V gave up 3 bases and J gave up 0 bases; unmatched junction bases: 10. The CDR3 region is CASSAVGQGLNSYNSPLHF. The CDR3 DNA reads as TGTGCCAGCAGCGCCGTCGGACAGGGGTTGAACTCCTATAATTCACCCCTCCACTTT.

This clonotype came up a few times. V usage is TRBV7-2 and J usage is TRBJ2-3; D gene ambiguous. The V gene lost 3 bases and the J gene lost 0 bases, with 7 bases spanning the gap. The CDR3 contains 14 residues. CDR1 is SGHTA, CDR2 FQGNSA, per germline. CDR3 nucleotides: TGTGCCAGCAGCTTCATGGACAGCACAGATACGCAGTATTTT. Protein product: CASSFMDSTDTQYF. The full variable domain, with the rest looked up from reference TRBV7-2 and TRBJ2-3, is GAGVSQSPSNKVTEKGKDVELRCDPISGHTALYWYRQSLGQGLEFLIYFQGNSAPDKSGLPSDRFSAERTGGSVSTLTIQRTQQEDSAVYLCASSFMDSTDTQYFGPGTRLTVL.

The chain employs TRBV24-1 and TRBJ1-5; 9 positions agree with TRBD1. The CDR3 length is 15 residues. V was pared by 3 bases and J by 2 bases, with 1 base of the junction left unmatched. The germline V gene has CDR1 KGHDR and CDR2 SFDVKD. The chain's CDR3 is CATSDRTGGNQPQHF. The CDR3 DNA sequence: TGTGCCACCAGTGATAGGACAGGGGGCAATCAGCCCCAGCATTTT.

This clonotype has just a few counts. The chain employs TRBV12-3 or TRBV12-4 and TRBJ2-2; 7 bases are a match to TRBD1. The V and J ends lost 7 bases and 7 bases, in that order; junction bases with no gene match: 12. The CDR3 extends over 15 amino acids. The CDR3 is CASIPTGVGFGELFF. CDR3 sequence (DNA): TGTGCCAGCATCCCTACAGGGGTCGGATTCGGGGAGCTGTTTTTT.

This clonotype has ten or more counts. The J gene is TRBJ2-3, the V gene TRBV7-6; the D gene is possibly TRBD2 (6 bases). V was trimmed by 3 bases and J by 4 bases, leaving 8 bases between them. CDR1 is SGHVS and CDR2 is FNYEAQ in the germline V gene. This CDR3 comprises 13 residues. This CDR3 reads CASSFGGSDTQYF. CDR3 nucleotides: TGTGCCAGCAGCTTCGGGGGATCAGATACGCAGTATTTT. The whole variable domain, filled in from reference TRBV7-6 and TRBJ2-3, reads GAGVSQSPRYKVTKRGQDVALRCDPISGHVSLYWYRQALGQGPEFLTYFNYEAQQDKSGLPNDRFSAERPEGSISTLTIQRTEQRDSAMYRCASSFGGSDTQYFGPGTRLTVL.

This clonotype was counted only a few times. This chain connects TRBV20-1 to TRBJ1-2, with 9 positions matching TRBD1. This CDR3 region has 13 residues. J was trimmed by 3 bases and V by 6 bases; bases with no gene match: 5. Germline CDR1 and CDR2: DFQATT and SNEGSKA (reference sequence). CDR3 nucleotide sequence: TGCAGTGCCGACGGACAGGGGCACTATGGCTACACCTTC. Its protein product is CSADGQGHYGYTF.

The chain has TRBV5-5 and TRBJ1-1; 7 bases map to TRBD1. Germline V gene lookup returns CDR1 SGHKS and CDR2 YYEKEE (reference sequence). This CDR3 contains 11 residues. V shed 4 bases and J 11 bases; nucleotides not matched to a gene: 5. The CDR3 region has the DNA TGTGCCAGCAGCATGGGACAGTCGGCTTTCTTT. It is translated as CASSMGQSAFF.